This entry features one T cell receptor beta chain sequence. The antigen this receptor binds is unknown. Base qualities are not provided; no much larger clone lies one nucleotide away. This sample was included in a study of blood T cell repertoires in COVID-19 (TCRdb year 2020). About the study as a whole: Samples from collaborators originated in the United States, Italy and Spain and spanned both the acute and convalescent phases of COVID-19. The material from the prospective study consisted of cDNA or gDNA derived from T cells, B-cell-depleted T cells, or PBMCs. The dataset comprised deeply sampled blood TCRbeta repertoires from subjects exposed to, actively infected with, or recovered from COVID-19. The repertoires were released in a freely available public database meant as a resource for research on the immune response to SARS-CoV-2. Samples were obtained from the ongoing ImmuneRACE study (first 160 participants) and from 1,200 or so subjects provided by 6 global collaborators. Nearly every sample came with metadata listing a de-identified subject ID, COVID-19 status, age in years and sex. Where available, HLA class I and class II types were taken from metadata supplied by the sample provider and were not determined by assay-based typing.

Study-level results and caveats: The quantity of clinical and demographic metadata differed by source and by participant and was supplied without curation.

One collaborating source in Seattle enrolled patients while the patients were actively infected and followed the patients over time throughout the course of disease. Whole blood was collected in K2EDTA tubes by collaborating institutions according to the institutions' own protocols. For TCRbeta analysis, collaborator samples were shipped as frozen whole blood, as isolated PBMCs, or as DNA extracted from either sample type. TCRbeta CDR3 regions were amplified from genomic DNA by means of the immunoSEQ Assay, a bias-controlled multiplex PCR. The authors' pipeline ran thus. Nucleated cell counts per sample were estimated from amplification of reference gene primers within the assay. To quantify the absolute abundance of each unique TCRbeta CDR3 rearrangement, sequence reads were collapsed and filtered. For each sample, productive Simpson clonality was calculated by taking the square root of Simpson's diversity index across productive rearrangements. Imported from immuneACCESS, the table was reduced by TCRdb to in-frame sequences with V and J called. These copies leave out some clones; in studies compared against another copy, an unresolved V gene accounts for under half, and the cause of the remainder is not known. The V and J calls and clone size come from that table; D and trimming were worked out from the DNA. This sample has 150,000 to 250,000 clones in its table, and 75% to 85% of those were observed once. Together, the top ten hold almost 6% of the sample.

The germline V gene supplies CDR1 SGHRS and CDR2 YFSETQ. A distance of 11 bases separates the germline ends of V and J, which lose 0 bases and 2 bases respectively. Spanning cysteine to phenylalanine, the CDR3 consists of 15 amino acids. The DNA shown is the 45-base CDR3, in frame from base 1. The chain was built from TRBV5-1 and TRBJ2-5; TRBD2 is perhaps the D gene, given 6 matching bases. Source material: peripheral blood. The receptor's source is a woman in her thirties or forties with COVID-19, enrolled during active disease. The DNA is as follows: TGCGCCAGCAGCTTGGTAGCGGCAATTCAAGAGACCCAGTACTTC. Translated, it reads CASSLVAAIQETQYF.